These 25 T cell receptor beta chains were all obtained from the same sample, sequenced in a study of tumor and adjacent non-tumor tissue in lung cancer. This sample's RNA came from whole unsorted tissue. A modified ARM-PCR protocol with three rounds of nested PCR amplified TCRbeta. TCRdb ran MiXCR on the multiplex PCR reads and lists one entry per CDR3 protein. The sample lists about 200,000 distinct CDR3 sequences; 71% were seen once. Source material: lung tumor tissue. The receptors shown here come from a man in his 60s with non-small cell lung cancer.

Ten or more counts support this clonotype. The genes are TRBV29-1 and TRBJ1-1; TRBD1 matches 9 bases. Germline CDR1 reads SQVTM; CDR2 reads ANQGSEA. The CDR3 spans 13 residues. The trim removed 6 bases at V and 5 bases at J, leaving 7 bases unmatched. The CDR3 DNA reads as TGCAGCGTAGCGACAGGGGGAAGGACTGAAGCTTTCTTT. Residues: CSVATGGRTEAFF.

Remarks on this clonotype: The junction differs from germline at one of its ends, possibly a read error. V usage is TRBV10-1 and J usage is TRBJ2-7; 8 bases are a match to TRBD1. CDR1 is WNHNN and CDR2 is SYGVQD in the germline V gene (reference sequence). The CDR3 contains 14 residues. The CDR3 sequence: CPRSLDRDDREQYF. CDR3 coding DNA: TGCCCCAGGAGTTTGGACAGGGATGATCGCGAGCAGTACTTC.

This clonotype was seen a few times. Compared with germline, one end of the junction differs, possibly owing to a read error. The gene calls are TRBV6-1 and TRBJ2-7, with 7 bases matching TRBD1. CDR3 size: 16 residues. CDR1 MNHNS and CDR2 SASEGT come from the germline V gene. CDR3 sequence: CANSDSGLTGRHEQYF. CDR3 DNA: TGTGCCAACAGTGATAGTGGTTTGACAGGGCGGCACGAGCAGTACTTC.

With respect to this clonotype: One end of the junction does not line up with germline, which may come from a read error. This chain links TRBV11-2 with TRBJ2-2, with D possibly matching TRBD1 (5 bases). Germline loops: CDR1 SGHAT, CDR2 FQNNGV. CDR3 length: 15 residues. The CDR3 loop reads CVSSLGVGLSGELFF. The CDR3 DNA reads TGTGTCAGCAGCCTAGGGGTGGGTCTAAGCGGGGAGCTGTTTTTT. Full variable domain (remainder filled in from reference TRBV11-2 and TRBJ2-2): EAGVAQSPRYKIIEKRQSVAFWCNPISGHATLYWYQQILGQGPKLLIQFQNNGVVDDSQLPKDRFSAERLKGVDSTLKIQPAKLEDSAVYLCVSSLGVGLSGELFFGEGSRLTVL.

This clonotype was recorded at least ten times. This chain uses TRBV6-5 with TRBJ1-6, with 12 bases matching TRBD1. Germline loops: CDR1 MNHEY, CDR2 SVGAGI. Germline trimming cut 5 bases from V and 7 bases from J; bases unmatched to any gene: 12. The CDR3 extends over 18 amino acids. The CDR3 DNA reads as TGTGCCAGCAGTCGAAACATCGGGACAGGGGGCGGGAATTCACCCCTCCACTTT. The encoded protein is CASSRNIGTGGGNSPLHF.

In the case of this clonotype: It may be a read error: a sequence one base away is much more abundant. The rearrangement uses TRBV10-1 and TRBJ2-7; tentatively, D is TRBD1 (5 bases). CDR3 length: 14 residues. With 5 bases removed from V and 6 bases from J, the gap between germline ends came to 17 bases. CDR1 is WNHNN and CDR2 is SYGVQD in the germline V gene (reference sequence). The CDR3 DNA reads TGCGCCAGCAGTTTGGGCAGGGATGATCGCGAGCAGTACTTC. Translated: CASSLGRDDREQYF.

About this clonotype itself: At one end the junction does not follow the germline gene, possibly because of a read error. The V call is TRBV14, the J call TRBJ1-2; 9 bases match TRBD1. Looked up from germline, CDR1 is SGHDN and CDR2 is FVKESK. This CDR3 has 12 residues. The CDR3 protein is CASKRDRESYIF. For the CDR3, the DNA is TGTGCCAGCAAACGGGACAGGGAGAGCTACATCTTC.

This clonotype was seen once. The junction shows a germline mismatch at one end, possibly a read error. The chain uses TRBV20-1 and TRBJ1-1; no reliable D call. The CDR3 is made up of 14 amino acids. The germline CDR1 and CDR2 sequences are DFQATT and SNEGSKA (reference sequence). The CDR3 loop is CSATRARVQTEAFF. The CDR3 coding sequence is TGCAGTGCTACAAGAGCTAGGGTTCAGACTGAAGCCTTCTTT.

On this clonotype itself: At one boundary the junction diverges from the germline segment, which might be a read error. The rearrangement uses TRBV7-9 and TRBJ2-2; D uncertain. This CDR3 has 17 amino acids. Looked up from germline, CDR1 is SEHNR and CDR2 is FQNEAQ (reference sequence). The CDR3 reads CVSSYVRSARPTRELFF. CDR3 coding DNA: TGTGTCAGCAGTTACGTAAGATCGGCTAGACCTACCAGGGAGCTGTTTTTT.

This chain links TRBV11-2 with TRBJ1-6; TRBD1 might be the D (5 bases). Germline values: CDR1 SGHAT, CDR2 FQNNGV. The CDR3 sequence is 15 residues long. The V end lost 5 bases, the J end lost 10 bases, and 18 bases lay between the germline ends. The CDR3 loop is CASSTRAGRKSPLHF. CDR3 nucleotide sequence: TGTGCCAGCAGCACCCGGGCAGGGAGGAAATCACCCCTCCACTTT.

As concerns this clonotype: At one end, the junction sequence differs from germline, possibly due to a read error. The rearrangement links TRBV12-3 or TRBV12-4 to TRBJ2-5; the D gene is possibly TRBD2 (6 bases). The CDR3 consists of 13 residues. CDR3 amino acids: CASGPQEGQTQHF. The CDR3 bases are TGTGCCAGCGGCCCCCAGGAGGGGCAGACCCAGCACTTC.

The V and J genes are TRBV6-6 and TRBJ1-4; no clear D gene. The germline V and J ends were trimmed by 7 bases and 2 bases, with 14 bases remaining between them. Germline V CDR1 and CDR2: MNHNY, SVGAGI (reference sequence). The CDR3 runs to 15 residues. CDR3 residues: CASNYTDGTNEKLFF. CDR3 in DNA: TGTGCCAGCAATTATACGGATGGGACTAATGAAAAACTGTTTTTT.

There are many counts of this clonotype. The rearrangement joins TRBV4-1 to TRBJ2-1, with TRBD2 matching 13 bases. This CDR3 has 17 amino acids. Looked up from germline, CDR1 is MGHRA and CDR2 is YSYEKL. J lost 4 bases, V lost 3 bases, and 6 bases had no gene match. The CDR3 loop reads CASSHQLAGGLYNEQFF. The DNA of the CDR3 is TGCGCCAGCAGCCACCAACTAGCGGGAGGGTTATACAATGAGCAGTTCTTC.

This clonotype was observed many times. The gene calls are TRBV4-3 and TRBJ1-5; D perhaps matches TRBD1 (5 bases). The CDR3 is made up of 16 amino acids. Germline CDR1 and CDR2: LGHNA and YSLEER. Trimming took off 0 bases at V and 4 bases at J, with 13 bases between the two ends. CDR3 sequence (DNA): TGCGCCAGCAGCCAAGATTGGGGCTATGGAAATCAGCCCCAGCATTTT. Protein: CASSQDWGYGNQPQHF.

The chain links TRBV29-1 to TRBJ2-5; 13 bases are shared with TRBD2. V shed 1 base, J shed 3 bases, and the junction held 11 bases outside the gene matches. In germline, CDR1 is SQVTM, CDR2 ANQGSEA. There are 18 residues in the CDR3. CDR3 nucleotides: TGCAGCGTTGAAGTAGGACTAGCGGGAGCCACGCTTAAAGAGACCCAGTACTTC. Protein sequence: CSVEVGLAGATLKETQYF.

This rearrangement joins TRBV20-1 to TRBJ1-2, with unresolved D. V lost 3 bases and J 4 bases, leaving 6 bases between the germline ends. This CDR3 contains 11 residues. The germline CDR1 and CDR2 sequences are DFQATT and SNEGSKA (reference sequence). The CDR3 nucleotides are TGCAGTGCTAGCAGGTCCTATGGCTACACCTTC. Its protein is CSASRSYGYTF.

This clonotype was counted many times. The chain joins TRBV20-1 to TRBJ2-2, with 12 bases identical to TRBD2. J was trimmed by 6 bases and V by 5 bases; bases with no gene match: 19. Germline V gene data show CDR1 as DFQATT and CDR2 as SNEGSKA (reference sequence). The CDR3 runs to 19 residues. The CDR3 DNA reads TGCAGTGCTTATCACCCCGGGTCTAGCGGGAGGGCCGTGTCCGGGGAGCTGTTTTTT. Its translation: CSAYHPGSSGRAVSGELFF.

V and J are TRBV12-3 or TRBV12-4 and TRBJ2-1, with D tentatively TRBD1 (7 bases). V was trimmed by 6 bases and J by 7 bases, leaving 19 bases between them. This CDR3 is built from 15 residues. This chain's CDR3 is CASSPRQGGANEQFF. The CDR3 DNA reads as TGTGCCAGCAGCCCTCGACAGGGAGGAGCGAATGAGCAGTTCTTC.

About this clonotype: The junction differs from germline at one of its ends, possibly a read error. The V and J genes are TRBV6-2 or TRBV6-3 and TRBJ2-2; 10 bases align to TRBD2. This CDR3 comprises 15 residues. The germline V gene has CDR1 MNHEY and CDR2 SVGEGT. CDR3 loop: CASRSSGRGTRELFF. The DNA for the CDR3 is TGTGCCAGCAGGTCAAGCGGGAGGGGCACCAGGGAGCTGTTTTTC.

The DNA of the CDR3 is TGCAGTGCTAGGGATTATAGGGACTCTGAAGCTTTCTTT. This gives the protein CSARDYRDSEAFF. The chain combines TRBV20-1 with TRBJ1-1; D is possibly TRBD1 (5 bases). CDR3 length: 13 amino acids. Trimming cost V 3 bases and J 6 bases, with 14 bases left between them. Germline assignment: CDR1 DFQATT and CDR2 SNEGSKA (reference sequence).

For this clonotype: A much larger clone is a single base away; this may be a read error. The CDR3 coding sequence is TGTGCCAGCAGCTTGGGGGAGACAGCGAGCAATCAGCCCCAGCATTTT. It translates to CASSLGETASNQPQHF. The rearrangement joins TRBV12-3 or TRBV12-4 to TRBJ1-5; D perhaps matches TRBD1 (5 bases). V dropped 6 bases and J dropped 1 base, with 16 bases sitting between them. The CDR3 runs 16 residues.

This chain joins TRBV30 and TRBJ1-2; D unresolved. The CDR3 runs 11 residues. The germline V and J ends were trimmed by 0 bases and 5 bases, with 4 bases remaining between them. The germline gives CDR1 GTSNPN, CDR2 SVGIG (reference sequence). CDR3 bases: TGTGCCTGGAGTGTAACATATGGCTACACCTTC. It is translated as CAWSVTYGYTF. Supplemented by reference TRBV30 and TRBJ1-2, the full variable domain reads SQTIHQWPATLVQPVGSPLSLECTVEGTSNPNLYWYRQAAGRGLQLLFYSVGIGQISSEVPQNLSASRPQDRQFILSSKKLLLSDSGFYLCAWSVTYGYTFGSGTRLTVV.

In regard to this clonotype: One base away lies a much larger clone, so this may be a sequencing read error. The rearrangement links TRBV6-5 to TRBJ2-1; D possibly uses TRBD1 or TRBD2 (5 bases each). Germline values: CDR1 MNHEY, CDR2 SVGAGI. CDR3 size: 13 residues. The CDR3 region is CATARGLGNERFF. The CDR3 DNA reads TGTGCCACCGCGAGGGGTCTGGGGAATGAGCGGTTCTTC.

Of note for this clonotype: The germline gene is not matched at one end of the junction; a read error may be the cause. This sequence joins TRBV29-1 and TRBJ2-5; TRBD2 might be the D (5 bases). The V gene's germline CDR1 is SQVTM and CDR2 ANQGSEA. The CDR3 extends over 12 amino acids. For the CDR3, the DNA is TGCAGCGTTGGGTCCCTGTGGGAGACCCAGTACTTT. Its translation is CSVGSLWETQYF.

This clonotype was seen a few times. It is likely a read error, because the conserved phenylalanine at the end of the CDR3 is missing. The J gene is TRBJ1-1, the V gene TRBV12-3 or TRBV12-4; D is unclear. The ends were cut back, 8 bases at V and 6 bases at J, with 13 bases in the middle. CDR3 size: 12 residues. CDR3 sequence (DNA): TGTGCCAGCGCACGGATGAATTCTGAAGCTTTCTCT. It specifies CASARMNSEAFS.